A selection of T cell receptor beta chains follows, all from one sample in a study of beta chain features in type 1 diabetes. TCRdb's copy holds only in-frame clones and misses some; the assay was immunoSEQ multiplex PCR. Of 80,000 to 90,000 clones in the sample, roughly 30% are singletons; the top ten hold about 0.48%. The specimen was stem cell memory CD4+ T cells from blood. The receptors were gathered from a woman between 18 and 29 years old in good health. CDR3s include the opening cysteine and the closing phenylalanine or tryptophan. Each record gives: V gene, J gene, clone size, D gene, CDR3 protein, CDR3 DNA. D genes are given only for firm matches. Only some rows state a clone size, as once, few, many or a class for expanded clones.

>TRBV4-2|TRBJ2-7|few|NA
CASSPGDEQYF
TGTGCCAGCAGCCCGGGGGACGAGCAGTACTTC
>TRBV29-1|TRBJ2-7|NA|TRBD2
CSVEEWLAGGVYEQYF
TGCAGCGTTGAAGAATGGCTAGCGGGGGGGGTGTACGAGCAGTACTTC
>TRBV19|TRBJ2-7|few|NA
CASSTGLFYEQYF
TGTGCCAGTAGTACGGGACTGTTCTACGAGCAGTACTTC
>TRBV19|TRBJ2-7|few|NA
CASSLNRVSYEQYF
TGTGCCAGTAGTTTAAACCGGGTTTCCTACGAGCAGTACTTC
>TRBV7-9|TRBJ1-1|NA|NA
CASSLNSGGGTEAFF
TGTGCCAGCAGCTTAAACTCCGGGGGTGGGACTGAAGCTTTCTTT
>TRBV6-1|TRBJ2-3|NA|TRBD1
CASSRPGTGTDTQYF
TGTGCCAGCAGTCGTCCGGGGACAGGCACAGATACGCAGTATTTT
>TRBV5-4|TRBJ2-3|NA|TRBD2
CASTSPREGYTDTQYF
TGTGCCAGCACCTCTCCCCGGGAGGGCTACACAGATACGCAGTATTTT
>TRBV9|TRBJ1-2|few|NA
CASSVHWSQGGGYTF
TGTGCCAGCAGCGTACATTGGAGTCAGGGCGGCGGCTACACCTTC
>TRBV9|TRBJ1-2|NA|NA
CASSPHQGPYLYTF
TGTGCCAGCAGCCCCCACCAGGGGCCCTACCTCTACACCTTC
>TRBV29-1|TRBJ2-1|many|NA
CSAPGRNNEQFF
TGCAGCGCTCCTGGCAGAAACAATGAGCAGTTCTTC
>TRBV2|TRBJ2-5|few|TRBD2
CASSGVSGREETQYF
TGTGCCAGCAGTGGGGTTAGCGGGAGGGAAGAGACCCAGTACTTC
>TRBV27|TRBJ1-2|few|TRBD1
CASSPLDRGVRGYTF
TGTGCCAGCAGTCCACTGGACAGGGGAGTACGGGGCTACACCTTC
>TRBV6-1|TRBJ1-1|NA|NA
CASSEAGDIKRAEAFF
TGTGCCAGCAGTGAAGCCGGGGACATTAAGAGGGCTGAAGCTTTCTTT
>TRBV2|TRBJ1-2|NA|NA
CASSGVGSGGYTF
TGTGCCAGCAGTGGTGTCGGGAGCGGTGGCTACACCTTC
>TRBV5-1|TRBJ1-6|NA|NA
CASSLEGTRGGNSPLHF
TGCGCCAGCAGCTTGGAGGGAACCAGGGGCGGCAATTCACCCCTCCACTTT
>TRBV7-8|TRBJ1-1|NA|NA
CASSALTGVSEAFF
TGTGCCAGCAGCGCCCTGACAGGTGTCTCTGAAGCTTTCTTT
>TRBV29-1|TRBJ2-4|many|NA
CSVEGQEGDIQYF
TGCAGCGTTGAAGGGCAAGAGGGGGACATTCAGTACTTC
>TRBV11-3|TRBJ2-3|few|NA
CASSQPMTKDTQYF
TGTGCCAGCAGCCAACCCATGACTAAGGATACGCAGTATTTT
>TRBV9|TRBJ2-7|few|NA
CASSPMGGYEQYF
TGTGCCAGCAGCCCCATGGGGGGATACGAGCAGTACTTC
>TRBV5-1|TRBJ2-3|NA|NA
CASSLGQATDTQYF
TGCGCCAGCAGCTTGGGTCAAGCGACAGATACGCAGTATTTT
>TRBV5-1|TRBJ2-5|NA|NA
CASSSAGAGDGETQYF
TGCGCCAGCAGCTCGGCGGGGGCGGGAGATGGGGAGACCCAGTACTTC
>TRBV12-5|TRBJ1-1|NA|NA
CASGRVNTEAFF
TGTGCTAGTGGGAGGGTGAACACTGAAGCTTTCTTT